This T cell receptor beta chain emerged from a study of CD8 T cells in ankylosing spondylitis. Findings and limits, study-wide: Disease-linked clones bore a CD8+ phenotype and were relatively rare in peripheral blood.

Each TCR beta library was made by quantitative 5'-RACE that incorporated molecular barcodes. TCRdb re-derived calls from the 5' RACE reads in MiXCR, one entry per CDR3 protein. In the table there are more than 200,000 distinct CDR3 sequences, about 24% of which are singletons. The germline V gene has CDR1 LNHNV and CDR2 YYDKDF (reference sequence). The CDR3 is 14 residues long. V trimming: 4 bases; J trimming: 4 bases; junction bases outside the gene matches: 3. This clonotype has just a few counts. What it binds is not known. The sample was blood, either unsorted or a sorted T cell fraction (not recorded which). This sequence was found in a male donor with ankylosing spondylitis or in good health (not recorded which). The chain combines TRBV15 with TRBJ2-5; 10 bases are a match to TRBD1. The CDR3 DNA reads as TGTGCCACCAGCAAATGGGACAGGGGAGAGACCCAGTACTTC. Translating it yields CATSKWDRGETQYF.